These 10 T cell receptor beta chains originate from one sample sequenced in a study of cytomegalovirus exposure and HLA in healthy donors. The PCR employed 60 Vbeta primers together with 13 Jbeta primers. The repertoire was sequenced with immunoSEQ multiplex PCR; TCRdb's copy has only in-frame clones and lacks some. The sample records 95,000 to 150,000 clones, around 80% being singletons. The sample comprised PBMCs. The receptors were gathered from a man aged 25 to 45 in good health and CMV-seropositive.

The chain uses TRBV2 and TRBJ2-5; D is perhaps TRBD2 (6 bases). Judging by the DNA end, TRBJ2-7 fits better; the J call may be wrong. The CDR3 has 12 residues. Germline CDR1 and CDR2: SNHLY and FYNNEI. The CDR3 here is CASWGVLDEQYF. DNA of the CDR3: TGTGCCAGCTGGGGGGTTTTGGACGAGCAGTACTTC.

The chain carries TRBV2 and TRBJ2-5, with D possibly being TRBD2 (6 bases). This CDR3 region has 13 residues. Germline-derived CDR1 and CDR2 are SNHLY and FYNNEI. The ends were cut back, 10 bases at V and 5 bases at J, with 17 bases in the middle. CDR3 amino acids: CATQFRRGETQYF. The CDR3 nucleotides are TGTGCCACCCAATTTCGGAGGGGTGAGACCCAGTACTTC.

A note on this clone: Germline and junction disagree at one end, which may indicate a read error. V and J are TRBV25-1 and TRBJ1-1; TRBD1 is a possible D gene (6 bases). This CDR3 has 14 amino acids. Germline CDR1 MGHDK, CDR2 SYGVNS. The DNA for the CDR3 is TGTGCCAGCAGTGACCCCCGGGGGGACACTGAGGCTTTCTTT. It translates to CASSDPRGDTEAFF.

The chain combines TRBV11-1 with TRBJ2-7; D is unresolved. The CDR3 has 15 amino acids. V was clipped by 2 bases and J by 2 bases, with 13 bases between them. Germline-derived CDR1 and CDR2 are SGHAT and FQDESV (reference sequence). CDR3 region: CASSLPATYPYEQYF. The DNA for the CDR3 is TGTGCCAGCAGCTTACCGGCGACTTACCCCTACGAGCAGTACTTC.

V gene TRBV6-5 combines with J gene TRBJ2-7; D is possibly TRBD1 (6 bases). Germline lookup yields CDR1 MNHEY and CDR2 SVGAGI. V gave up 5 bases and J gave up 7 bases, with 9 bases separating them. This CDR3 has 11 amino acids. In DNA, the CDR3 is TGTGCCAGCAGTCGAGGGGGTGAGCAGTACTTC. Translating it yields CASSRGGEQYF.

This chain connects TRBV11-2 to TRBJ2-7; D remains ambiguous. The germline V and J ends were trimmed by 2 bases and 5 bases, with 7 bases remaining between them. This CDR3 region has 12 residues. Germline loops: CDR1 SGHAT, CDR2 FQNNGV. DNA for the CDR3: TGTGCCAGCAGCTTAACCGCGAACGAGCAGTACTTC. Protein: CASSLTANEQYF.

The chain employs TRBV11-3 and TRBJ2-2; D possibly corresponds to TRBD2 (6 bases). This CDR3 spans 15 amino acids. Per germline, CDR1 SGHNT and CDR2 YENEEA. Trimming left V 1 base short and J 4 bases short, with 10 bases between. This CDR3 reads CASSLAGAGTGELFF. In DNA form, the CDR3 reads TGTGCCAGCAGCTTAGCGGGAGCTGGCACCGGGGAGCTGTTTTTT.

Here the CDR3 reads CASSQGQPYSNQPQHF. CDR3 in DNA: TGTGCCAGCAGCCAGGGACAGCCTTATAGCAATCAGCCCCAGCATTTT. This chain joins TRBV7-9 and TRBJ1-5; 7 bases match TRBD1. Looked up from germline, CDR1 is SEHNR and CDR2 is FQNEAQ (reference sequence). CDR3 size: 16 residues. The V segment lost 5 bases and the J segment 0 bases; nucleotides outside the gene matches: 7.

The chain links TRBV25-1 to TRBJ1-2; 8 nucleotides agree with TRBD1. The CDR3 is 16 amino acids. V shed 5 bases, J shed 3 bases, and the junction held 11 bases outside the gene matches. Germline CDR1 is MGHDK and CDR2 is SYGVNS. CDR3 DNA sequence: TGTGCCAGCAGTCCCCGGACAGGGACGATATACTATGGCTACACCTTC. Translation: CASSPRTGTIYYGYTF.

The V call is TRBV27, the J call TRBJ2-2; 7 bases align to TRBD2. Germline trimming cut 5 bases from V and 1 base from J; bases unmatched to any gene: 4. Germline CDR1 reads MNHEY; CDR2 reads SMNVEV (reference sequence). The CDR3 is made up of 15 amino acids. The CDR3 DNA reads TGTGCCAGCAGTCCAGCGGGGATGAACACCGGGGAGCTGTTTTTT. Its translation: CASSPAGMNTGELFF.